This passage covers 26 T cell receptor beta chains from one sample sequenced in a study of blood T cell repertoires in COVID-19. The method was immunoSEQ multiplex PCR; TCRdb's version includes in-frame clones alone and lacks a portion of them. The top ten clones hold roughly 5% of a sample with over 200,000 clones, 80% to 85% of them seen once. Sequenced input: peripheral blood. Receptors originate from a human donor in a cohort sampled during active COVID-19.

The chain recombines TRBV19 with TRBJ1-5, with 9 nucleotides matching TRBD1. The ends lost 5 bases at V and 6 bases at J; junction bases unmatched: 8. Germline V gene lookup returns CDR1 LNHDA and CDR2 SQIVND (reference sequence). The CDR3 spans 15 residues. The CDR3 spells CASSVQQGASQPQHF. The CDR3 region has the DNA TGTGCCAGTAGTGTACAACAGGGGGCGAGTCAGCCCCAGCATTTT.

As concerns this clone: Other DNA sequences within the sample encode an identical CDR3. The chain couples TRBV28 to TRBJ1-2, with TRBD1 as a possible D gene (5 bases). This CDR3 has 14 residues. CDR1 and CDR2 from the germline V gene are MDHEN and SYDVKM. V was cut by 2 bases and J by 2 bases, with 9 bases left in between. CDR3 residues: CASSLGAVNYGYTF. In DNA, the CDR3 is TGTGCCAGCAGTTTAGGGGCAGTCAACTATGGCTACACCTTC.

The rearrangement uses TRBV30 and TRBJ2-5; 7 nucleotides align to TRBD1. Germline V lookup: CDR1 GTSNPN, CDR2 SVGIG (reference sequence). The CDR3 consists of 16 residues. The V segment lost 2 bases and the J segment 2 bases; nucleotides outside the gene matches: 11. This chain's CDR3 is CAWSLPRDSEQETQYF. DNA of the CDR3: TGTGCCTGGAGTCTCCCCCGGGACAGCGAACAAGAGACCCAGTACTTC.

The gene calls are TRBV2 and TRBJ2-3; the match to TRBD2 covers 10 bases. The ends lost 9 bases at V and 4 bases at J; junction bases unmatched: 1. Per the germline V gene, CDR1 is SNHLY and CDR2 is FYNNEI. The CDR3 is 12 amino acids. The CDR3, as DNA: TGTGCCAGTAGCGGGAGGCCAGATACGCAGTATTTT. Its translation: CASSGRPDTQYF.

The table lists this clone with a few counts. J is TRBJ1-2 and V is TRBV6-6; 11 positions agree with TRBD1. The ends lost 2 bases at V and 5 bases at J; junction bases unmatched: 4. The CDR3 is 15 residues long. Germline CDR1 reads MNHNY; CDR2 reads SVGAGI (reference sequence). In nucleotides, the CDR3 is TGTGCCAGCAGTTACCCGGGACAGGGGGGATATGGCTACACCTTC. Translation: CASSYPGQGGYGYTF.

The V gene is TRBV4-3, the J gene TRBJ1-4, with TRBD1 matching 9 bases. This CDR3 region has 15 residues. Germline assignment: CDR1 LGHNA and CDR2 YSLEER. V shed 5 bases and J 4 bases; nucleotides not matched to a gene: 5. The CDR3 here is CASSLDRGFNEKLFF. The DNA for the CDR3 is TGCGCCAGCAGCTTGGACAGGGGCTTTAATGAAAAACTGTTTTTT.

This chain links TRBV12-5 with TRBJ2-7; D perhaps matches TRBD2 (5 bases). V lost 6 bases and J 3 bases, leaving 9 bases between the germline ends. This CDR3 comprises 12 residues. Germline CDR1 reads LGHNT; CDR2 reads FRNRAP. The CDR3 DNA sequence: TGTGCTAGTGGAACTACTAGCTACGAGCAGTACTTC. This encodes CASGTTSYEQYF.

The chain couples TRBV4-3 to TRBJ2-3; 11 bases match TRBD2. The V gene's germline CDR1 is LGHNA and CDR2 YSLEER. V dropped 0 bases and J dropped 3; count of bases not matched to a gene: 2. The CDR3 sequence is 16 residues long. Here the CDR3 DNA reads TGCGCCAGCAGCCAAGAACTAGCGGGAGAGACAGATACGCAGTATTTT. This sequence encodes CASSQELAGETDTQYF.

The V and J genes are TRBV11-3 and TRBJ2-7; 7 bases are a match to TRBD1. The germline gives CDR1 SGHNT, CDR2 YENEEA. Losses at the gene ends were 4 bases for V and 1 base for J; bases not matched to a gene: 1. The CDR3 is 13 amino acids. Here the CDR3 reads CASSSGQSYEQYF. For the CDR3, the DNA is TGTGCCAGCAGCTCGGGACAGTCCTACGAGCAGTACTTC.

The rearrangement links TRBV6-6 to TRBJ1-2; TRBD1 aligns across 7 bases. Trimming took 5 bases from V and 4 from J; bases not matched to a gene: 13. From germline, CDR1 is MNHNY and CDR2 SVGAGI (reference sequence). The CDR3 extends over 16 amino acids. The CDR3 sequence is CASSPDRDRALYGYTF. The CDR3, as DNA: TGTGCCAGCAGTCCGGACCGGGACAGAGCTCTCTATGGCTACACCTTC.

The V call is TRBV30, the J call TRBJ2-7; a weak D match, TRBD1 (6 bases). Germline V lookup: CDR1 GTSNPN, CDR2 SVGIG (reference sequence). The length of the CDR3 is 14 residues. V lost 3 bases to trimming and J lost 5 bases, with 17 bases between them. CDR3 sequence: CAWRNYGQGHEQYF. The CDR3 nucleotides are TGTGCCTGGAGGAATTATGGCCAGGGGCACGAGCAGTACTTC.

At least ten counts were recorded for this clone. The genes are TRBV2 and TRBJ2-6; 8 bases fit TRBD1. After removal of 6 bases from V and 4 bases from J, the junction contained 8 bases not matched to a gene. Germline CDR1 and CDR2: SNHLY and FYNNEI. This CDR3 spans 16 amino acids. The chain's CDR3 is CASRLDRGSGANVLTF. CDR3 sequence (DNA): TGTGCCAGCAGGCTAGACAGGGGATCGGGGGCCAACGTCCTGACTTTC.

This chain connects TRBV4-2 to TRBJ2-1; a possible D gene is TRBD1 (5 bases). CDR1 is LGHNA, CDR2 YNFKEQ, per germline. V was trimmed by 4 bases and J by 2 bases, leaving 12 bases between them. The length of the CDR3 is 15 residues. CDR3 sequence: CASSPRRGTYNEQFF. The DNA for the CDR3 is TGTGCCAGCAGCCCCAGAAGGGGAACCTACAATGAGCAGTTCTTC.

The chain combines TRBV18 with TRBJ2-5; the D is unclear. The CDR3 is made up of 13 amino acids. Germline V lookup: CDR1 KGHSH, CDR2 LQKENI. V was shortened by 6 bases and J by 4 bases, with 12 bases between the two germline ends. The CDR3 nucleotides read TGTGCCAGCTCCCAACTCCTCGGAGAGACCCAGTACTTC. Translation gives CASSQLLGETQYF.

The chain uses TRBV7-9 and TRBJ2-1, with 7 bases aligning to TRBD2. CDR3 size: 14 residues. Germline CDR1 SEHNR, CDR2 FQNEAQ (reference sequence). V dropped 3 bases and J dropped 3; count of bases not matched to a gene: 2. CDR3 region: CASSFLADYNEQFF. The CDR3 region has the DNA TGTGCCAGCAGCTTCCTAGCGGACTACAATGAGCAGTTCTTC. Looking up the rest from reference TRBV7-9 and TRBJ2-1 gives the full variable domain: DTGVSQNPRHKITKRGQNVTFRCDPISEHNRLYWYRQTLGQGPEFLTYFQNEAQLEKSRLLSDRFSAERPKGSFSTLEIQRTEQGDSAMYLCASSFLADYNEQFFGPGTRLTVL.

This clone was seen only a few times. This chain uses TRBV29-1 with TRBJ1-1, with D tentatively TRBD1 (6 bases). Trimming pared 6 bases from V and 1 base from J, leaving 12 bases between. Germline values: CDR1 SQVTM, CDR2 ANQGSEA. The CDR3 loop spans 13 amino acids. CDR3 nucleotide sequence: TGCAGCGTCCGCAGGGGCGGGAACACTGAAGCTTTCTTT. Its protein product is CSVRRGGNTEAFF.

This clone was seen only a few times. The rearrangement links TRBV4-2 to TRBJ2-7; 11 bases map to TRBD2. V shed 1 base and J 7 bases; nucleotides not matched to a gene: 9. The CDR3 extends over 16 amino acids. The V gene's germline CDR1 is LGHNA and CDR2 YNFKEQ. The DNA of the CDR3 is TGTGCCAGCAGCCAAGCGGGAGTAGCGGGAGGGGTTGAGCAGTACTTC. This gives the protein CASSQAGVAGGVEQYF.

This clone was recorded a few times. This sequence joins TRBV6-5 and TRBJ1-4; a weak D match, TRBD1 (5 bases). Trimming pared 7 bases from V and 3 bases from J, leaving 15 bases between. The CDR3 spans 15 residues. CDR1 and CDR2 (germline): MNHEY, SVGAGI. In nucleotides, the CDR3 is TGTGCCAGCACCCTGAGACGGGGGGCTAATGAAAAACTGTTTTTT. Protein sequence: CASTLRRGANEKLFF.

The rearrangement uses TRBV7-2 and TRBJ2-3; 10 bases align to TRBD1. This CDR3 is built from 17 residues. CDR1 is SGHTA, CDR2 FQGNSA, per germline. V was clipped by 4 bases and J by 4 bases; unmatched bases: 11. The CDR3 sequence: CASSSPTGTGEADTQYF. The CDR3 nucleotides are TGTGCCAGCAGCTCGCCAACCGGGACAGGGGAAGCAGATACGCAGTATTTT.

A few counts support this clone. The rearrangement joins TRBV3-1 (or the pseudogene TRBV3-2) to TRBJ2-7; 8 bases align to TRBD2. The germline V gene encodes CDR1 LGHDT and CDR2 YNNKEL (reference sequence). CDR3 length equals 15 residues. Unmatched junction bases numbered 3, after V lost 1 base and J lost 1 base. The CDR3 DNA reads as TGTGCCAGCAGCCAAGCGGGAGGGAGGTCCTACGAGCAGTACTTC. Its translation: CASSQAGGRSYEQYF.

The V and J genes are TRBV6-6 and TRBJ1-5; no firm D call. Germline CDR1 is MNHNY and CDR2 is SVGAGI (reference sequence). Trimming cost V 2 bases and J 4 bases, with 15 bases left between them. The CDR3 runs to 16 residues. The CDR3 DNA reads as TGTGCCAGCAGTTACCAGCCCGGCAGGTGGAATCAGCCCCAGCATTTT. It is translated as CASSYQPGRWNQPQHF.

The chain links TRBV29-1 to TRBJ2-7; TRBD1 matches 9 bases. The CDR3 spans 13 residues. The V gene end was trimmed by 7 bases and the J gene end by 5 bases; junction bases not matched to a gene: 9. Germline V CDR1 and CDR2: SQVTM, ANQGSEA. CDR3 protein: CSALGTGRHEQYF. The CDR3 DNA sequence: TGCAGCGCTCTCGGGACAGGGCGCCACGAGCAGTACTTC.

The rearrangement joins TRBV7-9 to TRBJ1-1; D possibly corresponds to TRBD1 (6 bases). CDR3 length: 15 amino acids. Germline lookup yields CDR1 SEHNR and CDR2 FQNEAQ (reference sequence). Trimming stripped 5 bases from V and 1 base from J, with 14 bases between. CDR3 nucleotide sequence: TGTGCCAGCAGCCTACCGGACAGAAAGAACACTGAAGCTTTCTTT. This encodes CASSLPDRKNTEAFF. Drawing the rest from reference TRBV7-9 and TRBJ1-1, the complete variable domain is DTGVSQNPRHKITKRGQNVTFRCDPISEHNRLYWYRQTLGQGPEFLTYFQNEAQLEKSRLLSDRFSAERPKGSFSTLEIQRTEQGDSAMYLCASSLPDRKNTEAFFGQGTRLTVV.

This chain joins TRBV5-1 and TRBJ2-7; possibly TRBD2 for D (6 bases). CDR1 and CDR2 (germline): SGHRS, YFSETQ. This CDR3 is 14 amino acids long. The V and J ends lost 1 base and 4 bases respectively, with 12 bases between them. The CDR3 DNA follows: TGCGCCAGCAGCTTGTACGGGAGAATGTACGAGCAGTACTTC. Its translation is CASSLYGRMYEQYF.

The chain uses TRBV28 and TRBJ1-2; 7 positions match TRBD1. Germline CDR1 reads MDHEN; CDR2 reads SYDVKM. Trimming cost V 2 bases and J 8 bases; bases outside gene matches: 11. This CDR3 has 15 residues. The CDR3 bases are TGTGCCAGCAGTTTACGGAGGGGGCAATTGAGGGGCTACACCTTC. Amino acids: CASSLRRGQLRGYTF.

The chain couples TRBV18 to TRBJ1-2, with 9 bases aligning to TRBD1. The CDR3 is 14 amino acids. Germline V gene sequence: CDR1 KGHSH, CDR2 LQKENI. Trimming removed 3 bases from V and 8 bases from J; junction bases left unmatched: 7. The DNA of the CDR3 is TGTGCCAGCTCACCCCCGGACAGGGGCGACGGCTACACCTTC. Its protein is CASSPPDRGDGYTF.